This note documents a single TCR beta chain sequence. This entry comes from a study of graft-versus-host responses after intestinal transplantation. The assay was immunoSEQ multiplex PCR, and TCRdb's table has in-frame clones only and misses some. The sample contains just over 15,000 clones, approximately 87% of which appear only once. The V gene lost 10 bases and the J gene lost 2 bases, with 10 bases spanning the gap. Germline V CDR1 and CDR2: ENHRY, SYGVKD. This CDR3 is 12 amino acids long. The chain links TRBV10-3 to TRBJ2-3; D is unclear. The sample here was bone marrow, taken approximately 130 days after intestinal transplantation. The receptor's source is a human patient who received an intestinal transplant, so some T cells may come from the graft donor. The chain's CDR3 is CARGPDTDTQYF. In nucleotides, the CDR3 is TGTGCCAGAGGACCCGACACAGATACGCAGTATTTT.